The 25 T cell receptor beta chains below all came from one sample that was sequenced in a study of graft-versus-host responses after intestinal transplantation. Sequenced by immunoSEQ multiplex PCR; TCRdb stores in-frame clones only, minus some. Of roughly 100,000 clones listed, 90% to 95% are singletons. The antigens for these receptors are not known. The source material was unstimulated CD4+ T cells sorted from spleen or lymph node cells, sampled before transplant. These receptors originate from a human donor who was the organ donor for an intestinal transplant.

This clone was picked up one time. The chain recombines TRBV10-3 with TRBJ1-1; D may be TRBD1 (5 bases). V was clipped by 0 bases and J by 3 bases, with 14 bases between them. The germline gives CDR1 ENHRY, CDR2 SYGVKD. The CDR3 is made up of 16 amino acids. The CDR3 sequence: CAISESYSVGDTEAFF. CDR3 nucleotides: TGTGCCATCAGTGAGTCTTACAGCGTAGGGGACACTGAAGCTTTCTTT.

V and J are TRBV4-1 and TRBJ2-3; 7 bases match TRBD2. The V and J ends lost 4 bases and 0 bases, in that order; junction bases with no gene match: 10. The germline V gene has CDR1 MGHRA and CDR2 YSYEKL. CDR3 length equals 17 residues. The CDR3, as DNA: TGCGCCAGCAGCCGCCAGGAAGAGACTAGCAGCACAGATACGCAGTATTTT. As protein: CASSRQEETSSTDTQYF.

This chain connects TRBV4-2 to TRBJ2-5; 9 bases match TRBD2. Germline V gives CDR1 LGHNA, CDR2 YNFKEQ. The CDR3 has 14 amino acids. J gave up 3 bases and V 5 bases, and 4 bases lay outside the gene matches. DNA of the CDR3: TGTGCCAGCAGCAAAATAGCGGGGGAAGAGACCCAGTACTTC. Residues: CASSKIAGEETQYF.

Remarks on this clone: In the same sample, other DNA sequences code for this CDR3. V gene TRBV6-1 combines with J gene TRBJ2-1; D possibly corresponds to TRBD2 (5 bases). The V gene's germline CDR1 is MNHNS and CDR2 SASEGT. Trimming cost V 6 bases and J 8 bases, with 14 bases left between them. The CDR3 has 13 residues. This chain's CDR3 is CASRRDPADEQFF. For the CDR3, the DNA is TGTGCCAGCAGGAGGGATCCGGCGGATGAGCAGTTCTTC.

This clone was counted between two and nine times. V and J are TRBV10-3 and TRBJ1-2, with D tentatively TRBD1 (5 bases). Trimming cost V 7 bases and J 0 bases, with 12 bases left between them. CDR1 is ENHRY and CDR2 is SYGVKD in the germline V gene. The CDR3 is 14 residues long. The CDR3 is CAITDSQANYGYTF. The CDR3 DNA is TGTGCCATCACTGACAGTCAAGCTAACTATGGCTACACCTTC.

The DNA for the CDR3 is TGTGCCATCAGGGGACAGAATGAAAAACTGTTTTTT. This gives the protein CAIRGQNEKLFF. The chain combines TRBV10-3 with TRBJ1-4, with TRBD1 matching over 7 bases. The CDR3 is 12 amino acids. From germline, CDR1 is ENHRY and CDR2 SYGVKD. V shed 6 bases, J shed 5 bases, and the junction held 0 bases outside the gene matches.

The CDR3 DNA reads as TGTGCCAGCAGCCAGCAGGGGAAGTACACAGATACGCAGTATTTT. Translating gives CASSQQGKYTDTQYF. The V gene is TRBV9, the J gene TRBJ2-3; possibly TRBD1 for D (6 bases). The CDR3 consists of 15 residues. Germline CDR1 reads SGDLS; CDR2 reads YYNGEE. Trimming took off 4 bases at V and 2 bases at J, with 14 bases between the two ends.

This chain connects TRBV4-2 to TRBJ1-2; TRBD1 agrees at 8 bases. V was pared by 0 bases and J by 4 bases, with 7 bases of the junction left unmatched. Germline CDR1 LGHNA, CDR2 YNFKEQ. The length of the CDR3 is 16 residues. DNA for the CDR3: TGTGCCAGCAGCCAAGATGGGCAGGGGGCCTCCTATGGCTACACCTTC. Translation: CASSQDGQGASYGYTF.

This clone was detected once. The J gene is TRBJ2-3, the V gene TRBV6-6; a weak D match, TRBD1 (6 bases). Between the trimmed V and J ends, which lost 2 bases and 4 bases, there was a span of 16 bases. This CDR3 spans 16 amino acids. The germline gives CDR1 MNHNY, CDR2 SVGAGI (reference sequence). The CDR3 sequence is CASSYPQGRGADTQYF. CDR3 sequence (DNA): TGTGCCAGCAGTTACCCCCAGGGGCGAGGTGCAGATACGCAGTATTTT.

The chain is built from TRBV18 and TRBJ1-4, with 8 bases matching TRBD1. The J segment lost 8 bases and the V segment lost 4 bases, leaving 12 bases of the junction unmatched. The CDR3 runs 16 residues. In germline, CDR1 is KGHSH, CDR2 LQKENI. The CDR3 sequence is CASSRYNRGRKEKLFF. The CDR3 DNA is TGTGCCAGCTCACGTTACAACAGGGGGAGGAAGGAAAAACTGTTTTTT.

The J gene is TRBJ2-2, the V gene TRBV19; perhaps TRBD1 as D (5 bases). The CDR3 is 12 residues long. The germline CDR1 and CDR2 sequences are LNHDA and SQIVND (reference sequence). Trimming took off 3 bases at V and 8 bases at J, with 7 bases between the two ends. The CDR3 loop is CASSIPGGELFF. The CDR3 DNA is TGTGCCAGTAGTATCCCAGGGGGGGAGCTGTTTTTT.

This clone was observed a single time. The CDR3 DNA reads TGTGCCAGCAGCCAAGATAGGCGGGGGGTGGAGCAGTTCTTC. It yields the protein CASSQDRRGVEQFF. This chain links TRBV4-2 with TRBJ2-1, with 8 bases identical to TRBD2. The CDR3 is 14 residues long. The J segment lost 10 bases and the V segment lost 0 bases, leaving 5 bases of the junction unmatched. CDR1 and CDR2 from the germline V gene are LGHNA and YNFKEQ.

V gene TRBV5-6 combines with J gene TRBJ2-2, with D perhaps matching TRBD1 (5 bases). Trimming stripped 2 bases from V and 7 bases from J, with 6 bases between. CDR1 is SGHDT, CDR2 YYEEEE, per germline. The CDR3 loop spans 12 amino acids. CDR3 DNA sequence: TGTGCCAGCAGCTTACAGGTCGGGGAGCTGTTTTTT. Amino acid sequence: CASSLQVGELFF.

This chain links TRBV11-2 with TRBJ1-3; no clear D. With 1 base removed from V and 10 bases from J, the gap between germline ends came to 11 bases. This CDR3 contains 13 residues. CDR1 SGHAT and CDR2 FQNNGV come from the germline V gene. CDR3: CASSLARSGTIYF. CDR3 DNA: TGTGCCAGCAGCTTAGCGCGATCGGGAACCATATATTTT.

The chain recombines TRBV29-1 with TRBJ1-1; 7 bases line up with TRBD1. V shed 5 bases and J 6 bases; nucleotides not matched to a gene: 9. This CDR3 is built from 13 residues. Germline loops: CDR1 SQVTM, CDR2 ANQGSEA. The CDR3: CSVSQGIRSEAFF. The CDR3 DNA reads TGCAGCGTTTCACAGGGGATTCGGTCTGAAGCTTTCTTT.

The chain uses TRBV6-1 and TRBJ2-5; TRBD2 matches 7 bases. J lost 9 bases, V lost 6 bases, and 10 bases had no gene match. In germline, CDR1 is MNHNS, CDR2 SASEGT. The CDR3 is 13 amino acids. Written as DNA, the CDR3 is TGTGCCAGCAGCGCTAGCGGACTAGGGGCCCAGTACTTC. The encoded protein is CASSASGLGAQYF.

The CDR3 nucleotides are TGTGCCTGGAGTGTACAGGGACTAGCGACCGATACGCAGTATTTT. Residues: CAWSVQGLATDTQYF. The chain joins TRBV30 to TRBJ2-3; 10 bases align to TRBD2. The CDR3 runs to 15 residues. Trimming removed 0 bases from V and 6 bases from J; junction bases left unmatched: 6. Germline CDR1 reads GTSNPN; CDR2 reads SVGIG (reference sequence). Full variable domain (missing parts from reference TRBV30 and TRBJ2-3): SQTIHQWPATLVQPVGSPLSLECTVEGTSNPNLYWYRQAAGRGLQLLFYSVGIGQISSEVPQNLSASRPQDRQFILSSKKLLLSDSGFYLCAWSVQGLATDTQYFGPGTRLTVL.

The chain is built from TRBV6-1 and TRBJ2-7, with a possible D match to TRBD1 (5 bases). The germline gives CDR1 MNHNS, CDR2 SASEGT. The CDR3 spans 12 residues. V was cut by 6 bases and J by 6 bases, with 12 bases left in between. The CDR3 here is CASRGAGSEQYF. CDR3 DNA sequence: TGTGCCAGCAGAGGGGCCGGGTCCGAGCAGTACTTC.

The chain uses TRBV9 and TRBJ2-7; 9 bases line up with TRBD1. The CDR3 sequence is 15 residues long. V dropped 3 bases and J dropped 6; count of bases not matched to a gene: 10. From germline, CDR1 is SGDLS and CDR2 YYNGEE. The CDR3 coding sequence is TGTGCCAGCAGCGGCTCGGGACAGGGATTAGGCGAGCAGTACTTC. Its protein is CASSGSGQGLGEQYF. The whole variable domain, remainder taken from reference TRBV9 and TRBJ2-7, is DSGVTQTPKHLITATGQRVTLRCSPRSGDLSVYWYQQSLDQGLQFLIQYYNGEERAKGNILERFSAQQFPDLHSELNLSSLELGDSALYFCASSGSGQGLGEQYFGPGTRLTVT.

The gene calls are TRBV5-1 and TRBJ2-1, with TRBD2 identical over 8 bases. This CDR3 comprises 13 residues. After removal of 0 bases from V and 8 bases from J, the junction contained 1 base not matched to a gene. Germline V CDR1 and CDR2: SGHRS, YFSETQ. For the CDR3, the DNA is TGCGCCAGCAGCTTGGCGGGGGGGTATGAGCAGTTCTTC. Translated, it gives CASSLAGGYEQFF.

This clone was seen only once. The J gene is TRBJ2-6, the V gene TRBV19; 9 bases line up with TRBD2. In germline, CDR1 is LNHDA, CDR2 SQIVND (reference sequence). The CDR3 is made up of 18 amino acids. V gave up 5 bases and J gave up 0 bases; unmatched junction bases: 8. The CDR3 spells CASSLPGLADSGANVLTF. The DNA for the CDR3 is TGTGCCAGTAGTCTACCGGGACTAGCTGACTCTGGGGCCAACGTCCTGACTTTC.

The rearrangement joins TRBV4-2 to TRBJ1-1; D unresolved. Per the germline V gene, CDR1 is LGHNA and CDR2 is YNFKEQ. Trimming removed 0 bases from V and 4 bases from J, with 12 bases in between. This CDR3 has 15 amino acids. The CDR3 region is CASSQDTGVGTEAFF. The CDR3 nucleotides are TGTGCCAGCAGCCAAGATACCGGGGTGGGCACTGAAGCTTTCTTT.

This clone was counted a single time. The rearrangement joins TRBV7-3 to TRBJ2-2; 8 nucleotides align to TRBD2. This CDR3 comprises 15 residues. Per germline, CDR1 SGHTA and CDR2 FQGTGA. V gave up 5 bases and J gave up 4 bases; unmatched junction bases: 6. The CDR3 protein is CASSGGLGTTGELFF. The CDR3 DNA is TGTGCCAGCAGCGGGGGACTAGGGACCACCGGGGAGCTGTTTTTT.

The chain couples TRBV10-3 to TRBJ1-2; weak D call: TRBD1 (6 bases). The CDR3 runs to 14 residues. CDR1 is ENHRY, CDR2 SYGVKD, per germline. Trimming took 4 bases from V and 8 from J, leaving 17 bases between them. CDR3: CAISGTYRDLGYTF. The CDR3 region has the DNA TGTGCCATCAGTGGTACATACAGGGATCTCGGCTACACCTTC.

The J gene is TRBJ1-1, the V gene TRBV25-1, with unresolved D. This CDR3 contains 12 residues. V lost 8 bases and J lost 5, with 12 bases in between. CDR1 and CDR2 (germline): MGHDK, SYGVNS. As DNA, the CDR3 is TGTGCCAGCGGGGAGGGTGGAACTGAAGCTTTCTTT. This translates into CASGEGGTEAFF. The variable domain in full, with the rest retrieved from reference TRBV25-1 and TRBJ1-1, is EADIYQTPRYLVIGTGKKITLECSQTMGHDKMYWYQQDPGMELHLIHYSYGVNSTEKGDLSSESTVSRIRTEHFPLTLESARPSHTSQYLCASGEGGTEAFFGQGTRLTVV.